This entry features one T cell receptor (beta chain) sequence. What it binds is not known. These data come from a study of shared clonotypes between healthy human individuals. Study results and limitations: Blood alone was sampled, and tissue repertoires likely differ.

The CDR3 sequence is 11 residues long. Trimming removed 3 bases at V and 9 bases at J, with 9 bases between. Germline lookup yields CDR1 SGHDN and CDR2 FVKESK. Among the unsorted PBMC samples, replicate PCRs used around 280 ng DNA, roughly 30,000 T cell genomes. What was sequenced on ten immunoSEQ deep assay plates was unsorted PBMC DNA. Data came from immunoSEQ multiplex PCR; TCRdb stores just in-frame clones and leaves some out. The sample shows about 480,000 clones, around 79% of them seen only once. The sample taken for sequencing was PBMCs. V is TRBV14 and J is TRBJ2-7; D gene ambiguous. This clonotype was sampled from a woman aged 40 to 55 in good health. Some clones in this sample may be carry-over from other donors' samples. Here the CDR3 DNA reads TGTGCCAGCAGCCACCCCCGCGGGCAGTACTTC. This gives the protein CASSHPRGQYF. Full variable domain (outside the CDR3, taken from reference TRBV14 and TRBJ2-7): EAGVTQFPSHSVIEKGQTVTLRCDPISGHDNLYWYRRVMGKEIKFLLHFVKESKQDESGMPNNRFLAERTGGTYSTLKVQPAELEDSGVYFCASSHPRGQYFGPGTRLTVT.